This T cell receptor (beta chain) was retrieved from a study of shared clonotypes between healthy human individuals. At the level of the study: Each donor's CD8 memory used one plate, CD8 naive two, each CD4 subset three.

Division of CD4+ cells produced a CD45RA+ naive subset and a CD45RA-negative memory subset. Whole-study results and caveats: Among non-shared clonotypes, generation probabilities were lower than among those shared by all four donors.

Trimming left V 4 bases short and J 8 bases short, with 17 bases between. The CDR3 is 15 residues long. The germline V gene encodes CDR1 SGHVS and CDR2 FNYEAQ. This clone was seen a few times. Its antigen is as yet unknown. Authors' analysis steps: Junction-only sequences produced by ImmunoSEQ had no quality scores, so filtering differed. Clones were read by immunoSEQ multiplex PCR, and TCRdb kept only the in-frame ones, dropping some. The V and J calls and clone size were taken over from that table, and D and trimming were inferred from the DNA. Of around 700,000 clones detected, around 73% appear once; the ten largest clones hold about 1.8%.

J is TRBJ2-2 and V is TRBV7-6; TRBD2 is a possible D gene (6 bases). This receptor was identified in a woman aged 25 to 39 in good health. Sequencing used memory CD4+ T cells sorted from blood. Subset meaning: CD45RA-negative fraction. CDR3: CASSSTGTLKGELFF. For the CDR3, the DNA is TGTGCCAGCAGCTCCACCGGGACTCTCAAGGGGGAGCTGTTTTTT.